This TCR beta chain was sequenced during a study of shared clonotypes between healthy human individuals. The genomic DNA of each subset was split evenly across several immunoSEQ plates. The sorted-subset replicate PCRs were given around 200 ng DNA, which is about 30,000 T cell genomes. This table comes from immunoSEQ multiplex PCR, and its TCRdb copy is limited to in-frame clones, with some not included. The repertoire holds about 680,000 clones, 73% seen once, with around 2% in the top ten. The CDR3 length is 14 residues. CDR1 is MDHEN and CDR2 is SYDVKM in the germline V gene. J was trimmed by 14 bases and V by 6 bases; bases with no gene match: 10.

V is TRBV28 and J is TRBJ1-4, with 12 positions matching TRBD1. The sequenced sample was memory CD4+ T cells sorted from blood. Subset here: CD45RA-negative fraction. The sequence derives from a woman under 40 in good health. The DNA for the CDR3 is TGTGCCAGCAGAGTCGGGGGGACAGGGGGCGGTCTGTTTTTT. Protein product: CASRVGGTGGGLFF.